The subject of this entry is one TCR beta chain. The antigen is unknown. The entry originates in a study of monozygotic twins with inflammatory bowel disease. Whole-study results and caveats: The inverse Simpson measure of TCRbeta diversity was lower in IBD patients than in healthy co-twins.

The CDR3 runs to 16 residues. Nested PCRs (16 and 9 cycles, two total) were applied to TCRalpha and TCRbeta cDNA. TCRdb re-called the 5' RACE reads and shows each CDR3 protein once, DNA omitted. The table lists some 400,000 distinct CDR3 sequences. The chain carries TRBV12-3 or TRBV12-4 and TRBJ2-5; TCRdb outputs TRBD1, but without DNA this stays unchecked. This clonotype was sampled from a human donor with ulcerative colitis or Crohn's disease, or a healthy co-twin of an affected twin (not recorded which). Material: blood. This chain's CDR3 is CASSARGTIYQETQYF.